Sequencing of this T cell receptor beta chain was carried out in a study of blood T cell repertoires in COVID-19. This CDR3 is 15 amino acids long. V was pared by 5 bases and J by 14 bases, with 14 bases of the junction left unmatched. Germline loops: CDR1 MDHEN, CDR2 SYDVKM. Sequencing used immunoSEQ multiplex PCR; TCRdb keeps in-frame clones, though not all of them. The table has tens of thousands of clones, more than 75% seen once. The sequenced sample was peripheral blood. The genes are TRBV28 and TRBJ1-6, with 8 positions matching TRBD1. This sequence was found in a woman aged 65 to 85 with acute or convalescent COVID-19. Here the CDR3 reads CASSLPYRGGTALHF. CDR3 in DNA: TGTGCCAGCAGTCTACCATACAGGGGGGGAACGGCCCTCCACTTT.